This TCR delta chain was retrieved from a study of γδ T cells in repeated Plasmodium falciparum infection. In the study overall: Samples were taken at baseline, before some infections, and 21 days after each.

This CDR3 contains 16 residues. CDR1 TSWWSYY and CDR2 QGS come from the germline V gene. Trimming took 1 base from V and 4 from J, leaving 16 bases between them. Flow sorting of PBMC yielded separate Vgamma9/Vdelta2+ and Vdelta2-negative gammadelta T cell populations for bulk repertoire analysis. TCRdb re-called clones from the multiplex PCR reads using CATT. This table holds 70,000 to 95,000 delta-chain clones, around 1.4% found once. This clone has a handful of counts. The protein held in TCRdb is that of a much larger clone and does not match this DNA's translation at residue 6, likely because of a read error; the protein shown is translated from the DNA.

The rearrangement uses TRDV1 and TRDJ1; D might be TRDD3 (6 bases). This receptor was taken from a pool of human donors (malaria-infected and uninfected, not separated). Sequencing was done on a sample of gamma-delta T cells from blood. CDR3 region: CALGEPGHRGSDKLIF. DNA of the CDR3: TGTGCTCTTGGGGAACCAGGACACCGGGGGAGCGATAAACTCATCTTT.